The TCR beta chain described here comes from a study of shared clonotypes between healthy human individuals. About the study: Per donor, three plates held CD4 naive cells, three held CD4 memory, two held CD8 naive and one held CD8 memory.

Comment on this clone: Its antigen is currently unknown.

CDR3 length: 14 residues. After removal of 4 bases from V and 6 bases from J, the junction contained 7 bases not matched to a gene. Germline CDR1 MNHNY, CDR2 SVGAGI (reference sequence). Several immunoSEQ plates received, in even portions, the genomic DNA of each subset. Sequenced by immunoSEQ multiplex PCR; TCRdb stores in-frame clones only, minus some. The sample carries more than 2 million clones, approximately 94% recorded once. The study's findings and limits: Some clonotypes were shared by all four sorted-subset donors, while others were not shared. The non-shared ones had lower generation probabilities than the shared ones.

Only CD45RO-negative cells positively selected for CCR7 counted as naive CD8 cells, so terminally differentiated effector memory CD45RA+ cells were excluded. All donors were Caucasian adults living in Nashville, Tennessee. The chain employs TRBV6-6 and TRBJ2-3; 7 nucleotides align to TRBD1. This receptor was obtained from a man in his late teens or twenties in good health. Sequencing used naive CD8+ T cells sorted from blood. The DNA of the CDR3 is TGTGCCAGCAGTTCCTTAGGGGGCATGGATACGCAGTATTTT. Amino acid sequence: CASSSLGGMDTQYF.